This entry lists 9 T cell receptor beta chains sequenced from one sample in a study of blood T cell repertoires in COVID-19. Method: immunoSEQ multiplex PCR; TCRdb's copy keeps in-frame clones and lacks some. The table records approximately 150,000 clones, approximately 88% of them present only once. Sequenced material: peripheral blood. These receptor sequences come from a man aged 55 to 70 with active or convalescent COVID-19.

V usage is TRBV5-6 and J usage is TRBJ2-7; D may be TRBD2 (5 bases). Germline V gene lookup returns CDR1 SGHDT and CDR2 YYEEEE. The V gene lost 0 bases and the J gene lost 1 base, with 8 bases spanning the gap. The CDR3 is 14 residues long. CDR3 bases: TGTGCCAGCAGCTTGGATACGGGGTCCTACGAGCAGTACTTC. Its translation is CASSLDTGSYEQYF.

This chain links TRBV6-5 with TRBJ1-5; D is possibly TRBD1 (6 bases). V lost 7 bases to trimming and J lost 4 bases, with 11 bases between them. Germline values: CDR1 MNHEY, CDR2 SVGAGI. The CDR3 totals 13 residues. This CDR3 is CASKRGSNQPQHF. Written as DNA, the CDR3 is TGTGCCAGCAAGAGGGGGTCAAATCAGCCCCAGCATTTT.

This clone has just one count. This sequence joins TRBV5-1 and TRBJ2-3; weak D call: TRBD2 (6 bases). CDR1 is SGHRS and CDR2 is YFSETQ in the germline V gene. The ends were cut back, 4 bases at V and 6 bases at J, with 18 bases in the middle. This CDR3 has 15 amino acids. The CDR3 loop reads CASSPLGGLGDTQYF. The DNA of the CDR3 is TGCGCCAGCAGCCCCTTGGGGGGTCTGGGGGATACGCAGTATTTT.

The genes are TRBV7-2 and TRBJ2-2, with TRBD1 matching 10 bases. Germline loops: CDR1 SGHTA, CDR2 FQGNSA. The CDR3 runs to 17 residues. Germline trimming cut 5 bases from V and 2 bases from J; bases unmatched to any gene: 8. The CDR3 loop is CASSPGQGRGNTGELFF. CDR3 coding DNA: TGTGCCAGCAGCCCGGGACAGGGGCGGGGAAACACCGGGGAGCTGTTTTTT.

V gene TRBV11-3 combines with J gene TRBJ1-1, with a tentative D call TRBD1 (5 bases). CDR3 size: 13 residues. Looked up from germline, CDR1 is SGHNT and CDR2 is YENEEA. Trimming shortened V by 6 bases and J by 6 bases, and 14 bases separated the two germline ends. CDR3 residues: CASSRQGGSEAFF. The CDR3 DNA reads TGTGCCAGCAGTCGTCAGGGAGGTTCTGAAGCTTTCTTT.

This chain links TRBV9 with TRBJ2-3, with D perhaps TRBD2 (6 bases). This CDR3 comprises 15 residues. V lost 0 bases, J lost 6 bases, and 14 bases lay in between. CDR1 is SGDLS and CDR2 is YYNGEE in the germline V gene. The CDR3 region is CASSVAGRGGDTQYF. DNA of the CDR3: TGTGCCAGCAGCGTAGCTGGGCGTGGGGGGGATACGCAGTATTTT.

This clone appeared a few times. The gene calls are TRBV5-4 and TRBJ2-3; 8 bases are a match to TRBD2. The germline V gene encodes CDR1 SGHNT and CDR2 YYREEE (reference sequence). Trimming took 4 bases from V and 0 from J; bases not matched to a gene: 7. The CDR3 extends over 16 amino acids. The CDR3 DNA follows: TGTGCCAGCAGCGGATTTGGCGGGAGGAGCACAGATACGCAGTATTTT. Amino acid sequence: CASSGFGGRSTDTQYF. The whole variable domain, remainder taken from reference TRBV5-4 and TRBJ2-3, is ETGVTQSPTHLIKTRGQQVTLRCSSQSGHNTVSWYQQALGQGPQFIFQYYREEENGRGNFPPRFSGLQFPNYSSELNVNALELDDSALYLCASSGFGGRSTDTQYFGPGTRLTVL.

V is TRBV7-9 and J is TRBJ2-7; 8 nucleotides align to TRBD1. This CDR3 contains 12 residues. With V trimmed by 5 bases and J by 5 bases, 2 bases remained unmatched. Germline CDR1 reads SEHNR; CDR2 reads FQNEAQ (reference sequence). The CDR3 nucleotides are TGTGCCAGCAGCGACAGGGGTCACGAGCAGTACTTC. Amino acid sequence: CASSDRGHEQYF.

This chain connects TRBV19 to TRBJ2-7; 8 nucleotides line up with TRBD2. In germline, CDR1 is LNHDA, CDR2 SQIVND (reference sequence). V gave up 3 bases and J gave up 2 bases; unmatched junction bases: 6. The CDR3 runs 15 residues. The CDR3 DNA reads as TGTGCCAGTAGTATTAGCGGGACGACCACCTACGAGCAGTACTTC. It yields the protein CASSISGTTTYEQYF. The variable domain in full, with the rest retrieved from reference TRBV19 and TRBJ2-7, is DGGITQSPKYLFRKEGQNVTLSCEQNLNHDAMYWYRQDPGQGLRLIYYSQIVNDFQKGDIAEGYSVSREKKESFPLTVTSAQKNPTAFYLCASSISGTTTYEQYFGPGTRLTVT.